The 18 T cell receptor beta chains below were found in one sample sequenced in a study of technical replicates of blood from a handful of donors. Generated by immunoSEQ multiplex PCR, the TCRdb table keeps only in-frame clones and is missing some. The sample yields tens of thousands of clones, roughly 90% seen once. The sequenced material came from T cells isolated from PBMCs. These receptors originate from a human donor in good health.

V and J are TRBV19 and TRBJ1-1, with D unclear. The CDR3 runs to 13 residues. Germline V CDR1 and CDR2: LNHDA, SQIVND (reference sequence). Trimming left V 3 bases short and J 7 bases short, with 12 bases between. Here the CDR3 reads CASSMMGAVEAFF. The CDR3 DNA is TGTGCCAGTAGTATGATGGGCGCCGTTGAAGCTTTCTTT.

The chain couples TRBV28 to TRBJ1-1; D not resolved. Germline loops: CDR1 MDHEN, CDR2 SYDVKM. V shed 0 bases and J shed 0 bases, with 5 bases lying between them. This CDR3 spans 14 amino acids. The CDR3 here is CASSLWPVNTEAFF. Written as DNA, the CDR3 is TGTGCCAGCAGTTTATGGCCGGTGAACACTGAAGCTTTCTTT.

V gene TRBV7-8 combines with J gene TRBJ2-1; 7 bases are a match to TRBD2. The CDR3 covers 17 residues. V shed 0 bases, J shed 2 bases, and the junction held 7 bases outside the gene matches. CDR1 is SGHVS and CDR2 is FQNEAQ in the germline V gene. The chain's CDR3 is CASSLALGGSTYNEQFF. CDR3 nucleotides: TGTGCCAGCAGCTTAGCCCTAGGCGGGAGTACCTACAATGAGCAGTTCTTC.

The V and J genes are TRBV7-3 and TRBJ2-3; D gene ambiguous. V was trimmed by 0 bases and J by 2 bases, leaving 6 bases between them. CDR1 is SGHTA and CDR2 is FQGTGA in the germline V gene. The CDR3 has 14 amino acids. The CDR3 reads CASSLTSVTDTQYF. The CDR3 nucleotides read TGTGCCAGCAGCTTAACGTCAGTCACAGATACGCAGTATTTT.

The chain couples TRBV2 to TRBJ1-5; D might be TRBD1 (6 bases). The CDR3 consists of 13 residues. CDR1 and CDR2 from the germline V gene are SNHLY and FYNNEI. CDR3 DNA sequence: TGTGCTAGCTCCCTCGACAGGCTCCAGCCCCAGCATTTT. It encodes CASSLDRLQPQHF.

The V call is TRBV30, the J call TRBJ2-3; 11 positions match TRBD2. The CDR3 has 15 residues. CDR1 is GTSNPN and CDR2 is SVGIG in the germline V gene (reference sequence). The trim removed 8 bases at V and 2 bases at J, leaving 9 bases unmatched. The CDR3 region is CARSGTSGYTDTQYF. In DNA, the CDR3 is TGTGCCCGCAGTGGGACTAGCGGATACACAGATACGCAGTATTTT.

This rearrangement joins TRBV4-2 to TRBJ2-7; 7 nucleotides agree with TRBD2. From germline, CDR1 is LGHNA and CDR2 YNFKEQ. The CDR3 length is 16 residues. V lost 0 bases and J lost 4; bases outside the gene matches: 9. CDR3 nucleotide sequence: TGTGCCAGCAGCCAAGAAGGGAATAGCGGGCCTTACGAGCAGTACTTC. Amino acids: CASSQEGNSGPYEQYF.

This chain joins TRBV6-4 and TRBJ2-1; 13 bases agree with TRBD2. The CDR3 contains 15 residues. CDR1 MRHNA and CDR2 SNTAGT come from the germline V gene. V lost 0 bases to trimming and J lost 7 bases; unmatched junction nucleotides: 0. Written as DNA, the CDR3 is TGTGCCAGCAGTGACTCGGGACTAGCGGGGAATGAGCAGTTCTTC. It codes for CASSDSGLAGNEQFF.

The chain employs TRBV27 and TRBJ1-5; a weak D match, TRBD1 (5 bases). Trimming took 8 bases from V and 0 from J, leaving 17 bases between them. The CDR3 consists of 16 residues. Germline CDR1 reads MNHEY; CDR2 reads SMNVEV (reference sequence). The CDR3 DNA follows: TGTGCCAGCGCCCCTAGGGGATGGTATAGCAATCAGCCCCAGCATTTT. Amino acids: CASAPRGWYSNQPQHF.

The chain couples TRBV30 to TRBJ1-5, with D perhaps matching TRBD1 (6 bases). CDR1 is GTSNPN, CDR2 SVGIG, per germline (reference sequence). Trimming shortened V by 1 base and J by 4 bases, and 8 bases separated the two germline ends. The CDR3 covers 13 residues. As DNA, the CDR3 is TGTGCCTGGAGTGGGACAGCTAATCAGCCCCAGCATTTT. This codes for CAWSGTANQPQHF.

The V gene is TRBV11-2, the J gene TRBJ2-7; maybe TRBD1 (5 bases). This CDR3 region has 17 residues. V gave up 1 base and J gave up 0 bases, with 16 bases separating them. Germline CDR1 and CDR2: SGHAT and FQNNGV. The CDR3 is CASSLVSLDTRSYEQYF. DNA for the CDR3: TGTGCCAGCAGCTTAGTTTCTCTGGACACGCGCTCCTACGAGCAGTACTTC.

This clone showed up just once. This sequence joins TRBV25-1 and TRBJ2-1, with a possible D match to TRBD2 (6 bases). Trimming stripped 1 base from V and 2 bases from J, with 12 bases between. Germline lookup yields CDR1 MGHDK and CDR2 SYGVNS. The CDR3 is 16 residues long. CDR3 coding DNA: TGTGCCAGCAGTGAATTGGATGGAGGGGCCTACAATGAGCAGTTCTTC. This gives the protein CASSELDGGAYNEQFF.

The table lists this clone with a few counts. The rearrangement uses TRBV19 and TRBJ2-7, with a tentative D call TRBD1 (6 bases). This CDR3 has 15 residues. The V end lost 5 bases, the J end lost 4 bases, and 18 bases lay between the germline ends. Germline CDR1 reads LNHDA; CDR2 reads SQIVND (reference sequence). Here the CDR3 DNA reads TGTGCCAGTAGTGAGCAAGGGGGAGAGAGATACGAGCAGTACTTC. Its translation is CASSEQGGERYEQYF.

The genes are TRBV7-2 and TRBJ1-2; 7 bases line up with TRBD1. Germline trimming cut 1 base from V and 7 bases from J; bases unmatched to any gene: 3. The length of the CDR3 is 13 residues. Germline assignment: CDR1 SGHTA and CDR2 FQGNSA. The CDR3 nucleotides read TGTGCCAGCAGCTTAGAGGGGGCGCGTGGCTACACCTTC. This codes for CASSLEGARGYTF.

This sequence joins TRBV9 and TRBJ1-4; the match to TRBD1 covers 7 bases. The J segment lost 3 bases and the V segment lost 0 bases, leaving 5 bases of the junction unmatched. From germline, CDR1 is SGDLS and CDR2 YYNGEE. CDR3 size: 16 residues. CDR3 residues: CASSVARDSSNEKLFF. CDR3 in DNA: TGTGCCAGCAGCGTAGCTCGGGACAGTTCTAATGAAAAACTGTTTTTT.

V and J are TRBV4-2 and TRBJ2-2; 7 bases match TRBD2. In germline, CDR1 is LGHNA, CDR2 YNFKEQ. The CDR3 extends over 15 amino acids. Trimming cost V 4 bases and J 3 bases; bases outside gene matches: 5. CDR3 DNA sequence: TGTGCCAGCAGCCTAAGTGGGAGGGACACCGGGGAGCTGTTTTTT. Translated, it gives CASSLSGRDTGELFF.

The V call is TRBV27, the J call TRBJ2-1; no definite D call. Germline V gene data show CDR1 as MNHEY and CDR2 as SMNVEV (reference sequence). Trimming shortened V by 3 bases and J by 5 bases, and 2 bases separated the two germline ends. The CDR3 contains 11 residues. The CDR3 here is CASSFNNEQFF. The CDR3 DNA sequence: TGTGCCAGCAGTTTCAACAATGAGCAGTTCTTC.

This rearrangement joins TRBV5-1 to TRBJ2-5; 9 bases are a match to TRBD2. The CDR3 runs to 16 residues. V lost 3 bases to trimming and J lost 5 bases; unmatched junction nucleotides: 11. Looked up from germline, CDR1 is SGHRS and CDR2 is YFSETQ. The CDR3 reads CASSSAPTSGGETQYF. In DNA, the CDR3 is TGCGCCAGCAGCTCCGCGCCGACTAGCGGAGGGGAGACCCAGTACTTC.